The T cell receptor (beta chain) described here comes from a study of blood T cell repertoires in COVID-19. Overall study context: COVID-19 samples from acute and convalescent phases originated in the United States, Italy and Spain.

TCRdb's table, derived via immunoSEQ multiplex PCR, lists solely in-frame clones and lacks some. The profile shows approximately 500,000 clones, approximately 89% of them singletons. This CDR3 has 16 residues. The germline V and J ends were trimmed by 1 base and 2 bases, with 13 bases remaining between them. Looked up from germline, CDR1 is KGHSH and CDR2 is LQKENI. The chain is built from TRBV18 and TRBJ2-3, with D tentatively TRBD2 (6 bases). Sequenced sample: peripheral blood. This receptor was taken from a man younger than 35 with COVID-19, enrolled during active disease. CDR3 region: CASSPRLRGTTDTQYF. The CDR3 nucleotides read TGTGCCAGCTCACCACGGTTGCGGGGCACCACAGATACGCAGTATTTT.